This TCR beta chain was sequenced in a study of blood T cell repertoires in COVID-19. Study information: COVID-19 samples from acute and convalescent phases originated in the United States, Italy and Spain.

Using immunoSEQ multiplex PCR, the repertoire was profiled, and TCRdb retains in-frame clones only, with some absent. The data show fewer than 350,000 clones, nearly 90% seen once. From germline, CDR1 is LNHDA and CDR2 SQIVND (reference sequence). CDR3 length: 18 amino acids. V gave up 5 bases and J gave up 2 bases; unmatched junction bases: 16. This chain uses TRBV19 with TRBJ1-1; TRBD1 aligns across 8 bases. The TCR sequence derives from a woman between 18 and 29 years old with acute COVID-19. The sample comprised PBMCs or T cells enriched from blood (not recorded which). CDR3 nucleotides: TGTGCCAGTAGTCCGACGGGACAGGTTTCCCCCCGTAACACTGAAGCTTTCTTT. Translating gives CASSPTGQVSPRNTEAFF.